This record covers a single T cell receptor beta chain. Sequence at one end of the junction differs from germline and may be a read error. This sample is drawn from a study of blood T cell repertoires in COVID-19. Across the study: Both acute and convalescent COVID-19 samples were obtained from the United States, Italy and Spain. Sample material is recorded as cDNA or gDNA derived from T cells, B-cell-depleted T cells, or PBMCs.

As handled by the study authors: Amplification with reference gene primers provided the estimates of nucleated cell counts. TCRdb's table, derived via immunoSEQ multiplex PCR, lists solely in-frame clones and lacks some. V, J and clone size are taken as reported in that table, and D and trimming were inferred from the DNA itself. The sample consists of approximately 160,000 clones, almost 85% of them appearing once. Germline V lookup: CDR1 LGHDT, CDR2 YNNKEL (reference sequence). This CDR3 has 14 residues. The receptor comes from a man in his forties who had recovered from COVID-19. V gene TRBV3-1 (or the pseudogene TRBV3-2) combines with J gene TRBJ1-1, with D unresolved. Specimen: peripheral blood. The CDR3 DNA follows: TGTGCCAGCAGTCAAGCAGAGGGATCCACTGAAGCTTTCTTT. Amino acid sequence: CASSQAEGSTEAFF.